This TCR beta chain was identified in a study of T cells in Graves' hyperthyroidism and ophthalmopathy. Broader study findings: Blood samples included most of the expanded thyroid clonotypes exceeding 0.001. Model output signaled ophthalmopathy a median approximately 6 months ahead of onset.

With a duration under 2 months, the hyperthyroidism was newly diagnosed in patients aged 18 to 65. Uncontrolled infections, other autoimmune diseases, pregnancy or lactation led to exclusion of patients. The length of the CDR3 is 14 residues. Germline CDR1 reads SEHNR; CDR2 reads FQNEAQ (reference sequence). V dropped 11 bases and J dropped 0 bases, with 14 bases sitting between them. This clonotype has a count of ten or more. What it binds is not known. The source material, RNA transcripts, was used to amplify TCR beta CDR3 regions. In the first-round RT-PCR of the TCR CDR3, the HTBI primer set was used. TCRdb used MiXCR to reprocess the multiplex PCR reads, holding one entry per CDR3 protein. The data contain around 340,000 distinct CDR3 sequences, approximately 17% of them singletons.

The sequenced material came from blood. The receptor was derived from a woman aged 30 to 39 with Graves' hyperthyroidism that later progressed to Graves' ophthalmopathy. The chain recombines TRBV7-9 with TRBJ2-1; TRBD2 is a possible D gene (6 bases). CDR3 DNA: TGTGCCTATGGGAGGTCGAGCTCCTACAATGAGCAGTTCTTC. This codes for CAYGRSSSYNEQFF.